This T cell receptor (beta chain) comes out of a study of cytomegalovirus exposure and HLA in healthy donors. The CDR3 has 14 residues. Trimming cost V 4 bases and J 6 bases; bases outside gene matches: 5. The germline V gene encodes CDR1 SNHLY and CDR2 FYNNEI. Primers: 60 Vbeta forward and 13 Jbeta reverse. Profiling relied on immunoSEQ multiplex PCR, and the TCRdb table lists in-frame clones only, not all of them. Among under 150,000 clones listed, around 73% were seen once. The rearrangement links TRBV2 to TRBJ2-4; 8 nucleotides agree with TRBD1. Sequenced: PBMCs. The clonotype originates from a man aged 50-59 years in good health and CMV-seronegative. CDR3 in amino acids: CASSVSGGTNIQYF. The CDR3 DNA reads TGTGCCAGCAGTGTTTCAGGGGGCACAAACATTCAGTACTTC.